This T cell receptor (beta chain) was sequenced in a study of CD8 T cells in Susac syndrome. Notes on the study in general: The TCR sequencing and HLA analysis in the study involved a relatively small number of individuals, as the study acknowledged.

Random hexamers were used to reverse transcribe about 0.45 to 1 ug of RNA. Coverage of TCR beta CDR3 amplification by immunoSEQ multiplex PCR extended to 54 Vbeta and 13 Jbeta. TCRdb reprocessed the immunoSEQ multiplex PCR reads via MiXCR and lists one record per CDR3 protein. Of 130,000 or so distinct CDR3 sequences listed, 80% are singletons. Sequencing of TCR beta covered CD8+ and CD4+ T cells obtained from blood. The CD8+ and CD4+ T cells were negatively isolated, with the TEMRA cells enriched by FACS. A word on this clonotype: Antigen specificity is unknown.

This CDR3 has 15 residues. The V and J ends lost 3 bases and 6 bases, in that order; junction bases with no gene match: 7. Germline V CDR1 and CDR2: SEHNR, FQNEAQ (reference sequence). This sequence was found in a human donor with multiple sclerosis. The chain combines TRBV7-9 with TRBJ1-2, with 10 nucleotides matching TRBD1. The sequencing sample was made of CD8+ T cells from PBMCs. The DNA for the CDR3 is TGTGCCAGCAGCTTTCCGGGACAGGGGATTGATGGCTACACCTTC. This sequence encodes CASSFPGQGIDGYTF.